The T cell receptor beta chain under discussion was sequenced for a study of T cells in Graves' hyperthyroidism and ophthalmopathy. CDR3 length: 15 residues. Germline V gene sequence: CDR1 LGHDT, CDR2 YNNKEL (reference sequence). V lost 3 bases and J lost 0; bases outside the gene matches: 4. This clonotype was seen at least ten times. Amplification of TCR beta CDR3 regions used RNA as the template. Carried out on the TCR CDR3, a first-round RT-PCR used the HTBI primer set. TCRdb itself ran the multiplex PCR reads through MiXCR, one entry per CDR3 protein. The sample yields approximately 420,000 distinct CDR3 sequences, approximately 14% seen once.

The genes are TRBV3-1 and TRBJ2-7, with 8 nucleotides matching TRBD1. The clonotype was recovered from a young woman with Graves' hyperthyroidism. Material for sequencing was blood. In DNA form, the CDR3 reads TGTGCCAGCAGCCAGGGACAGGTCTTCTCCTACGAGCAGTACTTC. Residues: CASSQGQVFSYEQYF.